The entry below describes one TCR beta chain. PCR was performed a second time for about 7 to 11 cycles using a sample-barcoded 5' primer and a J-beta primer mix. TCRdb fed the 5' RACE reads into MiXCR, producing one record per CDR3 protein. The sample has fewer than 2,000,000 distinct CDR3 sequences; about two fifths are singletons. This record comes from a study of blood T cells in healthy people across ages. The CDR3 sequence is 14 residues long. The germline V gene encodes CDR1 SNHLY and CDR2 FYNNEI. The clonotype comes from a human donor in good health. Sequencing was carried out using blood. The rearrangement links TRBV2 to TRBJ2-7; 8 bases line up with TRBD2. TRBJ2-5 explains the end of the DNA better; the J call may be wrong. The CDR3 sequence is CASRTGTSGSTQYF. The DNA of the CDR3 is TGTGCCAGCAGGACCGGGACTAGTGGTTCGACCCAGTACTTC.